The source of this T cell receptor (beta chain) is a study of blood T cell repertoires in COVID-19. Measured with immunoSEQ multiplex PCR; TCRdb has only the in-frame clones, and not every one. The data show about 230,000 clones, with roughly 84% seen just once and less than 7.5% held by the top ten. The CDR3 loop spans 15 amino acids. This sequence was found in a woman aged 50 to 60 with acute or convalescent COVID-19. The sample consisted of peripheral blood. The chain has TRBV21-1 and TRBJ1-5; the D segment call TRBD1 is taken from the table without a DNA check. TRBV21-1 is noted as a pseudogene. The CDR3 bases are TGTGCCAGCAGCAAAGGGGGGACAGTCAATCAGCCCCAGCATTTT. Its translation is CASSKGGTVNQPQHF.